A single sample is the source of the 29 T cell receptor beta chains below, sequenced in a study of T cell responses to AZD1222 COVID-19 vaccine. Using immunoSEQ multiplex PCR, the repertoire was profiled, and TCRdb retains in-frame clones only, with some absent. The table includes 70,000 to 80,000 clones, roughly 89% detected once. The material was peripheral blood, obtained on day 0 of AZD1222 vaccination. Receptors were obtained from an adult in good health.

This clone was found a few times. The CDR3 protein is CASSSSSGGGETQYF. The CDR3 DNA reads TGTGCCAGCAGTTCCTCTAGCGGGGGGGGTGAGACCCAGTACTTC. V is TRBV2 and J is TRBJ2-5, with 12 bases matching TRBD2. The CDR3 runs to 15 residues. Germline assignment: CDR1 SNHLY and CDR2 FYNNEI. The junction had 6 bases not matched to a gene; V was cut back by 5 bases and J by 5 bases.

The chain joins TRBV4-2 to TRBJ1-4; 11 bases align to TRBD1. Per germline, CDR1 LGHNA and CDR2 YNFKEQ. V trimming: 1 base; J trimming: 4 bases; junction bases outside the gene matches: 5. This CDR3 contains 17 residues. The CDR3 sequence: CASSQGTGGKSNEKLFF. DNA of the CDR3: TGTGCCAGCAGCCAAGGGACAGGGGGCAAAAGTAATGAAAAACTGTTTTTT.

The chain uses TRBV7-9 and TRBJ1-5; 8 bases match TRBD1. V gave up 5 bases and J gave up 9 bases; unmatched junction bases: 9. CDR3 length: 14 residues. The germline gives CDR1 SEHNR, CDR2 FQNEAQ (reference sequence). Written as DNA, the CDR3 is TGTGCCAGCAGCCCTTGGGACAGGCCGGGGCCCCAGCATTTT. Translation gives CASSPWDRPGPQHF.

There are a few counts of this clone. This chain's CDR3 is CASSGRAVRTEAFF. The CDR3 DNA reads TGTGCCAGCAGTGGTAGGGCGGTGAGGACTGAAGCTTTCTTT. The chain recombines TRBV27 with TRBJ1-1; D remains unclear. The V end was cut by 5 bases, the J end by 5 bases, with 15 bases between. Germline CDR1 is MNHEY and CDR2 is SMNVEV (reference sequence). CDR3 length: 14 residues.

This clone was seen once. This chain uses TRBV6-6 with TRBJ1-3; D call uncertain. The CDR3 is 14 amino acids. CDR1 is MNHNY and CDR2 is SVGAGI in the germline V gene (reference sequence). V lost 6 bases to trimming and J lost 0 bases, with 9 bases between them. The CDR3 loop reads CASSDTGSGNTIYF. The DNA of the CDR3 is TGTGCCAGCAGCGACACGGGCTCTGGAAACACCATATATTTT.

In this sample, this clone turned up a few times. The genes are TRBV5-4 and TRBJ1-2; 8 bases line up with TRBD1. Per germline, CDR1 SGHNT and CDR2 YYREEE (reference sequence). The CDR3 extends over 13 amino acids. J gave up 7 bases and V 3 bases, and 5 bases lay outside the gene matches. In DNA, the CDR3 is TGTGCCAGCAGCTCGGACAGGGCGGCTGGCTACACCTTC. Protein sequence: CASSSDRAAGYTF.

J is TRBJ1-2 and V is TRBV28; D not certain. The germline gives CDR1 MDHEN, CDR2 SYDVKM. This CDR3 contains 14 residues. With 5 bases removed from V and 1 base from J, the gap between germline ends came to 11 bases. CDR3 loop: CASSPQTDNYGYTF. The CDR3 region has the DNA TGTGCCAGCAGTCCACAGACGGATAACTATGGCTACACCTTC.

The chain links TRBV19 to TRBJ1-6; D is possibly TRBD1 (6 bases). This CDR3 has 14 amino acids. Germline V gene lookup returns CDR1 LNHDA and CDR2 SQIVND (reference sequence). The V end was cut by 11 bases, the J end by 4 bases, with 15 bases between. For the CDR3, the DNA is TGTGCCCCGACCGGGACACAGTATAATTCACCCCTCCACTTT. As protein: CAPTGTQYNSPLHF. The whole variable domain, filled in from reference TRBV19 and TRBJ1-6, reads DGGITQSPKYLFRKEGQNVTLSCEQNLNHDAMYWYRQDPGQGLRLIYYSQIVNDFQKGDIAEGYSVSREKKESFPLTVTSAQKNPTAFYLCAPTGTQYNSPLHFGNGTRLTVT.

The chain employs TRBV5-4 and TRBJ2-4, with D tentatively TRBD1 (6 bases). The CDR3 runs 15 residues. Germline-derived CDR1 and CDR2 are SGHNT and YYREEE (reference sequence). Trimming removed 2 bases from V and 6 bases from J, with 15 bases in between. The CDR3 region has the DNA TGTGCCAGCAGCTTTAAACAGGGATCGGTAAACATTCAGTACTTC. This encodes CASSFKQGSVNIQYF. The full variable domain, completed using reference TRBV5-4 and TRBJ2-4, is ETGVTQSPTHLIKTRGQQVTLRCSSQSGHNTVSWYQQALGQGPQFIFQYYREEENGRGNFPPRFSGLQFPNYSSELNVNALELDDSALYLCASSFKQGSVNIQYFGAGTRLSVL.

The CDR3 coding sequence is TGCGCCAGCCCGAACAGGGGACCCCGTACCGGGGAGCTGTTTTTT. This codes for CASPNRGPRTGELFF. This chain links TRBV10-1 with TRBJ2-2; TRBD1 matches 7 bases. Trimming removed 8 bases from V and 5 bases from J; junction bases left unmatched: 11. This CDR3 is 15 amino acids long. CDR1 and CDR2 from the germline V gene are WNHNN and SYGVQD (reference sequence).

CDR3 coding DNA: TGTGCCAGCAGCCGTTCGACAGGGATCTATGGCTACACCTTC. Its protein is CASSRSTGIYGYTF. V and J are TRBV3-1 (or the pseudogene TRBV3-2) and TRBJ1-2; 7 nucleotides line up with TRBD1. Trimming removed 4 bases from V and 4 bases from J; junction bases left unmatched: 6. Per germline, CDR1 LGHDT and CDR2 YNNKEL (reference sequence). The CDR3 has 14 amino acids.

In its sample, this clone was seen once. The chain is built from TRBV6-5 and TRBJ1-2; D not resolved. CDR1 is MNHEY and CDR2 is SVGAGI in the germline V gene. V was clipped by 6 bases and J by 0 bases, with 8 bases between them. This CDR3 is 13 amino acids long. The DNA of the CDR3 is TGTGCCAGCAGCTCGAGAGCTAACTATGGCTACACCTTC. This gives the protein CASSSRANYGYTF.

The rearrangement links TRBV6-1 to TRBJ1-4; 8 bases line up with TRBD1. CDR3 length equals 16 residues. Per germline, CDR1 MNHNS and CDR2 SASEGT. V shed 4 bases, J shed 7 bases, and the junction held 11 bases outside the gene matches. CDR3 sequence (DNA): TGTGCCAGCAGTGTCTTCTCCGGGACAGGTGGTGAAAAACTGTTTTTT. Translating gives CASSVFSGTGGEKLFF.

This sequence joins TRBV7-3 and TRBJ2-2; D ambiguous. Looked up from germline, CDR1 is SGHTA and CDR2 is FQGTGA. V lost 1 base, J lost 6 bases, and 9 bases lay in between. CDR3 length: 14 amino acids. The chain's CDR3 is CASSLILGSGELFF. The CDR3, as DNA: TGTGCCAGCAGCTTAATTTTGGGATCCGGGGAGCTGTTTTTT.

The chain couples TRBV5-1 to TRBJ2-3; 12 nucleotides match TRBD2. The length of the CDR3 is 17 residues. Looked up from germline, CDR1 is SGHRS and CDR2 is YFSETQ. J lost 0 bases, V lost 4 bases, and 6 bases had no gene match. The CDR3 DNA is TGCGCCAGCAGCCCGACCGGACTAGCGGGAAGCACAGATACGCAGTATTTT. Protein product: CASSPTGLAGSTDTQYF.

This chain joins TRBV5-1 and TRBJ1-2; the match to TRBD1 covers 7 bases. The J segment lost 0 bases and the V segment lost 3 bases, leaving 2 bases of the junction unmatched. The CDR3 runs to 14 residues. Germline assignment: CDR1 SGHRS and CDR2 YFSETQ. The CDR3 nucleotides are TGCGCCAGCAGCTACGGGACAGCTAACTATGGCTACACCTTC. Protein product: CASSYGTANYGYTF. Combining the CDR3 with reference TRBV5-1 and TRBJ1-2 gives the whole variable domain KAGVTQTPRYLIKTRGQQVTLSCSPISGHRSVSWYQQTPGQGLQFLFEYFSETQRNKGNFPGRFSGRQFSNSRSEMNVSTLELGDSALYLCASSYGTANYGYTFGSGTRLTVV.

The gene calls are TRBV27 and TRBJ2-7, with TRBD2 identical over 8 bases. From germline, CDR1 is MNHEY and CDR2 SMNVEV (reference sequence). CDR3 length: 16 residues. The ends lost 3 bases at V and 0 bases at J; junction bases unmatched: 7. CDR3 loop: CASSFSTGGPSYEQYF. CDR3 DNA: TGTGCCAGCAGTTTCTCCACGGGAGGGCCCTCCTACGAGCAGTACTTC.

This chain connects TRBV10-3 to TRBJ2-7, with TRBD1 matching over 10 bases. This CDR3 comprises 15 residues. V was pared by 6 bases and J by 6 bases, with 11 bases of the junction left unmatched. From germline, CDR1 is ENHRY and CDR2 SYGVKD. CDR3 DNA sequence: TGTGCCATCAGAAAGCCGGGGACAGGGGAAGGCGAGCAGTACTTC. Translation: CAIRKPGTGEGEQYF.

The genes are TRBV30 and TRBJ1-2, with D possibly matching TRBD1 (6 bases). The CDR3 contains 15 residues. CDR1 is GTSNPN, CDR2 SVGIG, per germline (reference sequence). Trimming pared 3 bases from V and 0 bases from J, leaving 14 bases between. Written as DNA, the CDR3 is TGTGCCTGGAGCCCAGGGGAGGGGCCTAACTATGGCTACACCTTC. It is translated as CAWSPGEGPNYGYTF.

This chain joins TRBV28 and TRBJ2-7; TRBD2 aligns across 10 bases. This CDR3 is built from 14 residues. Germline loops: CDR1 MDHEN, CDR2 SYDVKM. V shed 1 base and J 6 bases; nucleotides not matched to a gene: 3. The CDR3 DNA follows: TGTGCCAGCAGTTTATCTAGCGGGGGTGCCGAGCAGTACTTC. This translates into CASSLSSGGAEQYF.

The V and J genes are TRBV9 and TRBJ2-3; D may be TRBD2 (5 bases). The germline V gene has CDR1 SGDLS and CDR2 YYNGEE. The V and J ends lost 4 bases and 1 base respectively, with 19 bases between them. CDR3 length: 17 residues. For the CDR3, the DNA is TGTGCCAGCAGCCCAGAGGGATTTGGGGTGCGCACAGATACGCAGTATTTT. Translation gives CASSPEGFGVRTDTQYF.

This clone was found a few times. This chain joins TRBV7-2 and TRBJ1-4; 9 bases align to TRBD1. V dropped 5 bases and J dropped 6; count of bases not matched to a gene: 7. Germline-derived CDR1 and CDR2 are SGHTA and FQGNSA. The CDR3 totals 15 residues. Here the CDR3 DNA reads TGTGCCAGCAGCCCGGGACAGGGAGGGTATGAAAAACTGTTTTTT. Translating it yields CASSPGQGGYEKLFF.

This rearrangement joins TRBV28 to TRBJ1-4; D is ambiguous. Per germline, CDR1 MDHEN and CDR2 SYDVKM. The CDR3 consists of 13 residues. Trimming removed 0 bases from V and 8 bases from J, with 7 bases in between. The CDR3 DNA sequence: TGTGCCAGCAGTTTATGGGTAGAGGAAAAACTGTTTTTT. Its protein product is CASSLWVEEKLFF. Using reference TRBV28 and TRBJ1-4 for the parts outside the CDR3, the full variable domain is DVKVTQSSRYLVKRTGEKVFLECVQDMDHENMFWYRQDPGLGLRLIYFSYDVKMKEKGDIPEGYSVSREKKERFSLILESASTNQTSMYLCASSLWVEEKLFFGSGTQLSVL.

The chain combines TRBV9 with TRBJ2-1, with D possibly matching TRBD1 (5 bases). V shed 0 bases and J shed 8 bases, with 6 bases lying between them. The CDR3 contains 12 residues. Germline CDR1 reads SGDLS; CDR2 reads YYNGEE. Here the CDR3 reads CASSVVGDEQFF. The DNA for the CDR3 is TGTGCCAGCAGCGTAGTAGGGGATGAGCAGTTCTTC.

This chain connects TRBV7-2 to TRBJ1-1; 8 bases are shared with TRBD1. Trimming removed 5 bases from V and 4 bases from J; junction bases left unmatched: 6. Germline V lookup: CDR1 SGHTA, CDR2 FQGNSA. CDR3 length equals 14 residues. The CDR3 bases are TGTGCCAGCAGCGCCACAGGGGGAATCACTGAAGCTTTCTTT. This encodes CASSATGGITEAFF.

The V call is TRBV28, the J call TRBJ1-1; unclear D gene. This CDR3 comprises 14 residues. Trimming took off 5 bases at V and 0 bases at J, with 10 bases between the two ends. Looked up from germline, CDR1 is MDHEN and CDR2 is SYDVKM. CDR3 amino acids: CASSDLAVNTEAFF. CDR3 coding DNA: TGTGCCAGCAGTGACCTAGCTGTGAACACTGAAGCTTTCTTT. The entire variable domain, with the rest obtained from reference TRBV28 and TRBJ1-1, is as follows: DVKVTQSSRYLVKRTGEKVFLECVQDMDHENMFWYRQDPGLGLRLIYFSYDVKMKEKGDIPEGYSVSREKKERFSLILESASTNQTSMYLCASSDLAVNTEAFFGQGTRLTVV.

The V and J genes are TRBV15 and TRBJ1-5, with unresolved D. Germline V gene sequence: CDR1 LNHNV, CDR2 YYDKDF (reference sequence). This CDR3 comprises 15 residues. Trimming shortened V by 1 base and J by 5 bases, and 12 bases separated the two germline ends. The CDR3 DNA follows: TGTGCCACCAGCAGAGGTCGGACTCAGGATCAGCCCCAGCATTTT. It specifies CATSRGRTQDQPQHF.

V gene TRBV4-3 combines with J gene TRBJ1-1; possibly TRBD1 for D (5 bases). Between the trimmed V and J ends, which lost 1 base and 5 bases, there was a span of 20 bases. Per germline, CDR1 LGHNA and CDR2 YSLEER. The CDR3 is made up of 17 amino acids. Here the CDR3 DNA reads TGCGCCAGCAGCCAAGGCTCGGATGTGCGGGGGTATACTGAAGCTTTCTTT. It specifies CASSQGSDVRGYTEAFF.

The chain employs TRBV6-5 and TRBJ2-1; possibly TRBD2 for D (5 bases). CDR1 is MNHEY and CDR2 is SVGAGI in the germline V gene. V lost 6 bases and J lost 0, with 12 bases in between. This CDR3 region has 15 residues. The CDR3 protein is CASSQAEISYNEQFF. The DNA of the CDR3 is TGTGCCAGCAGCCAAGCGGAGATCTCCTACAATGAGCAGTTCTTC.